The T cell receptor (beta chain) described here comes from a study of early T cells in non-severe SARS-CoV-2 infection (dated by TCRdb to 2020 to 2023). Study-wide context: Because TCR sequencing relied on bulk RNA taken from unsorted whole blood, pairing of alpha and beta chains was not possible. The paper as a whole reports these results and caveats: VDJdb matching was skewed toward anti-spike CD8 responses and likely underestimated virus-specific expansions by missing private and CD4 specificities.

This clonotype was observed at least ten times. Which antigen it targets is not known. Per-base quality was not reported, and no clone a single base away is much larger than it. Set within a cohort of healthcare workers in London, UK, this nested case-control study involved weekly PCR testing of nasopharyngeal swabs along with blood sampling. Healthcare workers were recruited during the week of the UK lockdown, between 23 and 31 March 2020, and followed weekly for up to roughly 15 weeks. The germline V gene (reference sequence) yields DFQATT for CDR1 and SNEGSKA for CDR2. CDR3 length: 12 amino acids, cysteine to phenylalanine. CDR3 DNA only is kept here, 36 bases in frame from base 1. The junction carries 11 bases between V and J, which are trimmed by 3 bases and 6 bases respectively. The library was obtained by 5' RACE. Sequencing was performed on a NextSeq 500. The TCR library protocol attached unique molecular identifiers to individual cDNA molecules to correct for sequencing error and PCR bias. Sequencing covered both TCR alpha and beta chains, and within each sample the abundances of alpha and beta sequences were tightly co-correlated. The authors processed their data as follows. V gene, J gene and CDR3 annotation of TCR sequences was performed with Decombinator V4. Expanded TCRs were defined as changing significantly between any two time points under a Poisson model with p below 0.0001. TCR abundances were normalised to the total number of TCRs sequenced per sample and were expressed as counts per million. MAIT TCRs were defined by TRAV1-2 paired with TRAJ12, TRAJ20 or TRAJ33, and iNKT TCRs by TRAV10 paired with TRAJ18. VDJdb, accessed 1 November 2021, was searched for CMV, EBV and SARS-CoV-2 annotated TCRs, excluding TCRs annotated for multiple antigens. The public reads were quality trimmed at Q25 with fastp and then assembled into clones with MiXCR by TCRdb, keeping productive beta chains. Here each entry gathers all rows of one CDR3 protein and keeps the most common genes and DNA. The authors' filters were not applied to this entry. The sample profile shows 25,000 to 35,000 distinct CDR3 sequences; around 6.6% of them were found once. About two fifths of the sample comes from the top ten.

The chain employs TRBV20-1 and TRBJ1-1, with TRBD1 as a weak D call on 6 bases. What was sequenced was whole blood. This receptor was taken from an adult who was a healthcare worker with PCR-confirmed SARS-CoV-2 infection or an uninfected control (not recorded which). Here the CDR3 is given as CSARGGGPEAFF. The base sequence is TGCAGTGCTAGGGGCGGGGGCCCTGAAGCTTTCTTT.